Listed here are 24 T cell receptor beta chains from one sample, sequenced in a study of T cell clonality in common variable immunodeficiency. The repertoire was sequenced with immunoSEQ multiplex PCR; TCRdb's copy has only in-frame clones and lacks some. The data show 30,000 to 40,000 clones, with none appearing a single time. The sample consisted of peripheral blood mononuclear cells. All receptors derive from a person between 18 and 70 years old in good health.

In its sample, this clone was seen many times. Read coverage stops 3 residues before the CDR3 terminus; the germline J gene supplies the remainder. V gene TRBV10-1 combines with J gene TRBJ1-5; no clear D gene. V was trimmed by 3 bases and J by 7 bases, leaving 10 bases between them. CDR1 is WNHNN and CDR2 is SYGVQD in the germline V gene (reference sequence). CDR3 size: 13 residues. Incomplete CDR3 DNA: TGCGCCAGCAGTGAACGACTAAACCAGCCC. Translated, it gives CASSERLNQP. The CDR3 in full is CASSERLNQPQHF.

This clone has a count of ten or more. Read coverage stops 3 residues before the CDR3 terminus; the germline J gene supplies the remainder. This chain joins TRBV9 and TRBJ2-7; TRBD1 matches 8 bases. The CDR3 consists of 14 residues. CDR1 is SGDLS and CDR2 is YYNGEE in the germline V gene. V shed 3 bases, J shed 3 bases, and the junction held 5 bases outside the gene matches. The CDR3 reads CASSGGQGGYEQYF. CDR3 bases read: TGTGCCAGCAGCGGAGGACAGGGTGGCTACGAG.

This clone was observed at least ten times. The read gets to within 3 residues of the CDR3 end, and the germline J gene fills in the rest. This chain connects TRBV2 to TRBJ2-3, with no clear D. V was trimmed by 4 bases and J by 1 base, leaving 15 bases between them. The CDR3 sequence is 16 residues long. The germline gives CDR1 SNHLY, CDR2 FYNNEI. The CDR3 loop is CASSGPARRRTDTQYF. The part of the CDR3 DNA that was read is TGTGCCAGCAGTGGCCCAGCTAGGAGACGCACAGATACG.

This clone was observed at least ten times. Incomplete CDR3 DNA: TGTGCCAGTAGTAAGGGGGTTAACTATGGC. Encoded protein: CASSKGVNYG. The CDR3, in full, reads CASSKGVNYGYTF. V and J are TRBV19 and TRBJ1-2, with a possible D match to TRBD1 (6 bases). Read data end 3 residues before the CDR3 end; the end is taken from the germline J gene. Germline V CDR1 and CDR2: LNHDA, SQIVND (reference sequence). V was trimmed by 4 bases and J by 1 base, leaving 7 bases between them. This CDR3 contains 13 residues.

This clone was observed many times. The read is 3 residues too short to cover the CDR3 end, so that end is filled in from the germline J gene. V is TRBV5-1 and J is TRBJ1-4, with 8 bases aligning to TRBD1. CDR1 SGHRS and CDR2 YFSETQ come from the germline V gene. Trimming at V came to 4 bases and at J to 3 bases, leaving 5 bases not matched to a gene. The CDR3 has 15 residues. The DNA read from the CDR3 is TGCGCCAGCAGCCTACCGACAGGGGCTAATGAAAAA. Its translation: CASSLPTGANEK. The whole CDR3 protein is CASSLPTGANEKLFF.

The sample holds many counts of this clone. The CDR3 end lies 3 residues beyond the end of the read and is filled in from the germline J gene. V usage is TRBV18 and J usage is TRBJ2-1; TRBD1 agrees at 7 bases. The CDR3 contains 14 residues. The ends lost 4 bases at V and 8 bases at J; junction bases unmatched: 8. Germline V gives CDR1 KGHSH, CDR2 LQKENI. The CDR3 spells CASSHTTGHDEQFF. Partial CDR3 DNA: TGTGCCAGCTCACACACGACAGGGCACGATGAG.

This clone was counted at least ten times. Read coverage stops 3 residues before the CDR3 terminus; the germline J gene supplies the remainder. The chain is built from TRBV10-3 and TRBJ2-7; possibly TRBD1 or TRBD2 for D (5 bases each). This CDR3 comprises 14 residues. V dropped 3 bases and J dropped 6 bases, with 15 bases sitting between them. Per the germline V gene, CDR1 is ENHRY and CDR2 is SYGVKD. The DNA read from the CDR3 is TGTGCCATCAGTGAAAGAGGGGTGATAGTCGAG. Residues: CAISERGVIVE. The entire CDR3 reads CAISERGVIVEQYF.

Ten or more counts support this clone. The observed sequence ends 3 residues before the CDR3 terminus, with the missing tail filled in from the germline J gene. The chain joins TRBV19 to TRBJ1-5; 8 nucleotides match TRBD1. The CDR3 is 15 residues long. V shed 2 bases and J 7 bases; nucleotides not matched to a gene: 7. Germline loops: CDR1 LNHDA, CDR2 SQIVND (reference sequence). The CDR3 spells CASSIRGQGWQPQHF. The sequenced part of the CDR3 DNA is TGTGCCAGTAGTATAAGAGGACAGGGCTGGCAGCCC. The full variable domain, in which reference TRBV19 and TRBJ1-5 provide the parts outside the CDR3, is DGGITQSPKYLFRKEGQNVTLSCEQNLNHDAMYWYRQDPGQGLRLIYYSQIVNDFQKGDIAEGYSVSREKKESFPLTVTSAQKNPTAFYLCASSIRGQGWQPQHFGDGTRLSIL.

This clone was counted ten times or more. Read coverage stops 3 residues before the CDR3 terminus; the germline J gene supplies the remainder. This rearrangement joins TRBV19 to TRBJ2-2, with D tentatively TRBD1 (5 bases). The ends were cut back, 10 bases at V and 0 bases at J, with 9 bases in the middle. The CDR3 has 13 amino acids. Germline-derived CDR1 and CDR2 are LNHDA and SQIVND (reference sequence). The sequenced CDR3 bases are TGTGCCACCGCGGACACGAACACCGGGGAG. Protein sequence: CATADTNTGE. From start to end, the CDR3 is CATADTNTGELFF.

This clone was seen ten or more times. The CDR3 end falls 3 residues outside the read, so it is completed with the germline J gene. The J gene is TRBJ1-1, the V gene TRBV2; TRBD1 might be the D (6 bases). The CDR3 is 15 residues long. Germline V gene data show CDR1 as SNHLY and CDR2 as FYNNEI. With 4 bases removed from V and 3 bases from J, the gap between germline ends came to 15 bases. Here the CDR3 reads CASSAKQGGYTEAFF. The sequenced part of the CDR3 DNA is TGTGCCAGCAGTGCGAAACAGGGAGGGTACACTGAA.

This clone was seen ten or more times. The read terminates 3 residues ahead of where the CDR3 ends, so the germline J gene completes it. V usage is TRBV10-3 and J usage is TRBJ1-5; no reliable D call. The CDR3 covers 14 residues. Germline CDR1 ENHRY, CDR2 SYGVKD. V lost 7 bases, J lost 2 bases, and 12 bases lay in between. The covered CDR3 bases are TGTGCCATCACGGCCGACTGGGGCAATCAGCCC. It encodes CAITADWGNQP. The full CDR3 protein is CAITADWGNQPQHF.

Ten or more counts support this clone. The CDR3 is cut off 3 residues early in the read; its end comes from the germline J gene. Other DNA sequences in this specimen translate into the identical CDR3. The chain uses TRBV12-3 or TRBV12-4 and TRBJ2-7; D may be TRBD2 (5 bases). Trimming cost V 4 bases and J 1 base, with 8 bases left between them. This CDR3 is built from 13 residues. CDR3 bases read: TGTGCCAGCAGTTCGTCGGGGTCCTACGAG. Translating it yields CASSSSGSYE. The whole CDR3 reads CASSSSGSYEQYF.

This clone has at least ten counts. The CDR3 end lies 3 residues beyond the end of the read and is filled in from the germline J gene. The V and J genes are TRBV20-1 and TRBJ2-4, with D possibly TRBD2 on 5 matching bases. The CDR3 length is 14 residues. Germline V gene sequence: CDR1 DFQATT, CDR2 SNEGSKA (reference sequence). V lost 0 bases and J lost 6, with 12 bases in between. The CDR3 reads CSARDPRVGNIQYF. The CDR3 bases that were read are TGCAGTGCTAGAGATCCGAGGGTCGGAAACATT.

This clone was seen at least ten times. The read is 3 residues too short to cover the CDR3 end, so that end is filled in from the germline J gene. The genes are TRBV19 and TRBJ2-7; D is ambiguous. Germline loops: CDR1 LNHDA, CDR2 SQIVND (reference sequence). There are 12 residues in the CDR3. V lost 2 bases and J 5 bases, leaving 7 bases between the germline ends. The sequenced part of the CDR3 DNA is TGTGCCAGTAGTATATGGCTCCACGAG. Translation gives CASSIWLHE. The full CDR3 reads CASSIWLHEQYF.

The sample holds many counts of this clone. The CDR3 end lies 3 residues beyond the end of the read and is filled in from the germline J gene. V is TRBV7-6 and J is TRBJ2-7, with 7 bases aligning to TRBD2. V gave up 2 bases and J gave up 4 bases; unmatched junction bases: 14. In germline, CDR1 is SGHVS, CDR2 FNYEAQ. The CDR3 runs to 17 residues. CDR3 DNA (partial): TGTGCCAGCAGCTTATTTCCTCGCGGGAGTGGTTCTTACGAG. It translates to CASSLFPRGSGSYE. The full CDR3 protein reads CASSLFPRGSGSYEQYF.

Ten or more counts support this clone. The read is 3 residues too short to cover the CDR3 end, so that end is filled in from the germline J gene. The chain uses TRBV7-2 and TRBJ1-2, with TRBD1 identical over 10 bases. The CDR3 spans 15 residues. Germline V lookup: CDR1 SGHTA, CDR2 FQGNSA. The DNA read from the CDR3 is TGTGCCAGCAGGGAATGGACAGGGGGAAGGGACGAC. This gives the protein CASREWTGGRDD. The whole CDR3 region reads CASREWTGGRDDYTF.

This clone was counted at least ten times. The DNA ends 3 residues before the CDR3 does, and the rest of the CDR3 is filled in from the germline J gene. J is TRBJ2-2 and V is TRBV19; 7 bases are shared with TRBD2. The junction had 11 bases not matched to a gene; V was cut back by 9 bases and J by 4 bases. Per the germline V gene, CDR1 is LNHDA and CDR2 is SQIVND (reference sequence). The CDR3 is 15 residues long. The sequenced CDR3 bases are TGTGCCAGCGCTTGGGGGACTATCGGCACCGGGGAG. Its protein is CASAWGTIGTGE. Given in full, the CDR3 is CASAWGTIGTGELFF.

This clone was observed at least ten times. Sequencing ends 3 residues short of the CDR3 end; the germline J gene provides the rest. This chain connects TRBV20-1 to TRBJ1-2, with D perhaps TRBD1 (5 bases). Trimming took off 6 bases at V and 1 base at J, with 12 bases between the two ends. Per the germline V gene, CDR1 is DFQATT and CDR2 is SNEGSKA (reference sequence). The CDR3 spans 13 residues. The chain's CDR3 is CSADTGDNYGYTF. CDR3 DNA (partial): TGCAGTGCCGACACAGGCGATAACTATGGC.

This clone was detected many times. CDR3 protein: CASSRPWTSVYEQYF. The sequenced CDR3 bases are TGTGCCAGTAGTAGACCTTGGACTAGCGTCTACGAG. V is TRBV19 and J is TRBJ2-7, with TRBD2 matching 9 bases. The read halts 3 residues ahead of the CDR3 end, with the missing end drawn from the germline J gene. Per the germline V gene, CDR1 is LNHDA and CDR2 is SQIVND (reference sequence). This CDR3 comprises 15 residues. Trimming at V came to 4 bases and at J to 3 bases, leaving 7 bases not matched to a gene.

In its sample, this clone was seen a few times. CDR3 bases read: TGTGCCAGTAGTATATCTGGACAGGAT. It codes for CASSISGQD. The CDR3 in its entirety is CASSISGQDQYF. The chain recombines TRBV19 with TRBJ2-4, with 7 bases matching TRBD1. Read coverage stops 3 residues before the CDR3 terminus; the germline J gene supplies the remainder. Germline CDR1 is LNHDA and CDR2 is SQIVND (reference sequence). This CDR3 is 12 amino acids long.

Ten or more counts support this clone. Sequencing ends 3 residues short of the CDR3 end; the germline J gene provides the rest. V and J are TRBV7-3 and TRBJ2-3; 8 bases map to TRBD2. Germline V lookup: CDR1 SGHTA, CDR2 FQGTGA. The CDR3 sequence is 15 residues long. The junction had 4 bases not matched to a gene; V was cut back by 3 bases and J by 2 bases. The CDR3 sequence is CASSLGGGPTDTQYF. CDR3 DNA, as far as it was read: TGTGCCAGCAGCTTGGGCGGGGGGCCCACAGATACG.

This clone was seen a few times. The sequence runs out 3 residues before the end of the CDR3; the remainder is reconstructed from the germline J gene. This chain joins TRBV18 and TRBJ2-5; 8 nucleotides match TRBD2. V shed 6 bases and J 2 bases; nucleotides not matched to a gene: 5. Germline V gene sequence: CDR1 KGHSH, CDR2 LQKENI. The CDR3 loop spans 14 amino acids. The CDR3 bases that were read are TGTGCCAGCTCTAGCCGGGGGGGACAAGAGACC. This gives the protein CASSSRGGQET. The CDR3 reads in full as CASSSRGGQETQYF.

This clone was detected only a few times. The CDR3 goes on 3 residues after the read ends, and that part is filled in from the germline J gene. The chain links TRBV23-1 to TRBJ2-4, with TRBD1 matching 8 bases. TRBV23-1 is assigned to the ORF class and has an uncertain function. The CDR3 length is 13 residues. The DNA read from the CDR3 is TGCGCCAGCAGTCCCTTACAGGGGGATGGT. Protein sequence: CASSPLQGDG. The entire CDR3 protein is CASSPLQGDGQYF.

This clone was counted ten times or more. The CDR3 goes on 3 residues after the read ends, and that part is filled in from the germline J gene. The genes are TRBV7-2 and TRBJ2-3, with 7 bases fitting TRBD2. V lost 1 base and J lost 3; bases outside the gene matches: 4. The CDR3 is 15 residues long. Germline V gene sequence: CDR1 SGHTA, CDR2 FQGNSA. CDR3 residues: CASSLVGGGTDTQYF. The part of the CDR3 DNA that was read is TGTGCCAGCAGCTTAGTTGGGGGGGGGACAGATACG.